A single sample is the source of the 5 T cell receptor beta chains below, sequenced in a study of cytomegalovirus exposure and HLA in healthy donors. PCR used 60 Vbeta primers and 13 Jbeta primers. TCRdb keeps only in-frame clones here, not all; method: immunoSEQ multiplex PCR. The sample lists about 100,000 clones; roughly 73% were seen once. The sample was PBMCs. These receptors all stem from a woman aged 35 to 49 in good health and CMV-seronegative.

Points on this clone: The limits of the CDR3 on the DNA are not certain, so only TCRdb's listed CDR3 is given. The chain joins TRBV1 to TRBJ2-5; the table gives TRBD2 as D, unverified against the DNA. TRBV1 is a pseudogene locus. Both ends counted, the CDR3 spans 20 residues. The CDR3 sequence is CTSSQDGVAGGAFYQETQYF.

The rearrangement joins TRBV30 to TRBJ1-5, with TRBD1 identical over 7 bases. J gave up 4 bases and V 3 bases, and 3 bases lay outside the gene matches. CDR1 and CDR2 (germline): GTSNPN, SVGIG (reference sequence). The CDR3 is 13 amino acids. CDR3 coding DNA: TGTGCCTGGAGCCTACAGGGGAATCAGCCCCAGCATTTT. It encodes CAWSLQGNQPQHF.

The CDR3 is CASSTPGGRSTGELFF. CDR3 nucleotide sequence: TGTGCCAGCAGCACCCCGGGGGGGCGGAGCACCGGGGAGCTGTTTTTT. V gene TRBV7-2 combines with J gene TRBJ2-2; 8 bases align to TRBD2. CDR3 length equals 16 residues. J gave up 4 bases and V 5 bases, and 9 bases lay outside the gene matches. From germline, CDR1 is SGHTA and CDR2 FQGNSA.

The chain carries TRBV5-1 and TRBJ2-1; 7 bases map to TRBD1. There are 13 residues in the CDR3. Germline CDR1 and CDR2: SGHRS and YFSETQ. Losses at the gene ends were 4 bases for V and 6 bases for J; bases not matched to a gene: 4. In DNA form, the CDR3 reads TGCGCCAGCAGCATCGGACAGGCCAATGAGCAGTTCTTC. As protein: CASSIGQANEQFF.

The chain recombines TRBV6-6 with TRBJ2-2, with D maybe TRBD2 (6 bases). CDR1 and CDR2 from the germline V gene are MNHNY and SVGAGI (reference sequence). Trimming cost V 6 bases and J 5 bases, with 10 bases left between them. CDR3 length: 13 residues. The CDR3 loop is CASSRLVTGELFF. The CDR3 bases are TGTGCCAGCAGCCGACTAGTAACCGGGGAGCTGTTTTTT.